These 13 T cell receptor beta chains were sequenced from one sample in a study of beta chain features in type 1 diabetes listed by TCRdb under 2018. Library generation was performed with the immunoSEQ multiplex PCR assay. The entire isolated RNA was reverse transcribed using the High Capacity cDNA Reverse Transcription Kit, and thus expressed TCRB transcripts were sequenced. Here the immuneACCESS table is served through TCRdb, limited to in-frame sequences with V and J called. Missing clones are a known gap in these copies; in checked studies unresolved V genes cover under half, and the rest lacks a known reason. Within this sample are 350,000 to 400,000 clones, with less than 15% of them counted one time only. The ten most abundant clones make up under 0.02% of the sample. Source material: naive CD4+ T cells from blood. Per the publication, the cell subset or site label means: true naive CD4+ T cells. Receptors were obtained from a woman aged 18-35 years in good health.

The V call is TRBV25-1, the J call TRBJ2-1; D may be TRBD2 (6 bases). Germline V gives CDR1 MGHDK, CDR2 SYGVNS. Trimming removed 6 bases at V and 2 bases at J, with 14 bases between. The CDR3 covers 15 residues. The CDR3 DNA reads TGTGCCAGCAGGGAGGGCGGGTTTCCCTACAATGAGCAGTTCTTC. Its translation is CASREGGFPYNEQFF.

The V gene is TRBV5-4, the J gene TRBJ2-1, with a possible D match to TRBD2 (6 bases). V dropped 0 bases and J dropped 10 bases, with 14 bases sitting between them. This CDR3 region has 14 residues. Germline V gives CDR1 SGHNT, CDR2 YYREEE (reference sequence). CDR3 nucleotide sequence: TGTGCCAGCAGCTTGGAATTGGGAGGCAAGGAGCAGTTCTTC. Translated, it gives CASSLELGGKEQFF.

The table lists this clone with a few counts. This chain links TRBV6-5 with TRBJ1-1; D remains unclear. Trimming cost V 0 bases and J 7 bases, with 9 bases left between them. CDR3 length: 13 amino acids. Germline V gene data show CDR1 as MNHEY and CDR2 as SVGAGI. The CDR3 here is CASSYSLRLEAFF. As DNA, the CDR3 is TGTGCCAGCAGTTACTCGTTGAGACTTGAAGCTTTCTTT.

The rearrangement joins TRBV30 to TRBJ2-7; 7 nucleotides match TRBD1. V was clipped by 4 bases and J by 3 bases; unmatched bases: 6. This CDR3 contains 13 residues. Germline CDR1 reads GTSNPN; CDR2 reads SVGIG (reference sequence). CDR3 residues: CAWTRDRIYEQYF. CDR3 coding DNA: TGTGCCTGGACCCGGGACAGAATCTACGAGCAGTACTTC.

This clone was recorded a few times. The chain combines TRBV7-9 with TRBJ1-1; tentative D call: TRBD1 (6 bases). CDR1 and CDR2 (germline): SEHNR, FQNEAQ (reference sequence). The CDR3 is 15 amino acids. V dropped 5 bases and J dropped 4 bases, with 17 bases sitting between them. In nucleotides, the CDR3 is TGTGCCAGCAGCCCAGAGACAGGTCTTCGCACTGAAGCTTTCTTT. The encoded protein is CASSPETGLRTEAFF.

The V gene is TRBV4-1, the J gene TRBJ2-7; 13 bases line up with TRBD2. Unmatched junction bases numbered 5, after V lost 4 bases and J lost 2 bases. Per germline, CDR1 MGHRA and CDR2 YSYEKL. The CDR3 is 16 residues long. This CDR3 reads CASSLGTSGAAYEQYF. The CDR3 bases are TGCGCCAGCAGCCTAGGGACTAGCGGGGCAGCCTACGAGCAGTACTTC.

This clone appeared a few times. The chain is built from TRBV7-6 and TRBJ2-1; 10 bases agree with TRBD2. CDR3 length: 15 residues. V lost 1 base to trimming and J lost 9 bases; unmatched junction nucleotides: 6. Germline values: CDR1 SGHVS, CDR2 FNYEAQ. The CDR3 is CASSLVAGGRGEQFF. In DNA, the CDR3 is TGTGCCAGCAGCTTAGTAGCGGGAGGTCGCGGTGAGCAGTTCTTC.

This clone was counted between two and nine times. The chain couples TRBV5-4 to TRBJ1-2; D call uncertain. Deletions cut 4 bases from V and 1 base from J, with 8 bases between. This CDR3 region has 13 residues. The germline CDR1 and CDR2 sequences are SGHNT and YYREEE (reference sequence). The CDR3 is CASSETYNYGYTF. The CDR3 nucleotides read TGTGCCAGCAGCGAAACCTATAACTATGGCTACACCTTC.

This clone was counted between two and nine times. The genes are TRBV11-2 and TRBJ2-3; 9 bases agree with TRBD2. The CDR3 runs 16 residues. V lost 0 bases to trimming and J lost 1 base; unmatched junction nucleotides: 2. Per germline, CDR1 SGHAT and CDR2 FQNNGV. The CDR3 loop is CASSLEIAGGTDTQYF. CDR3 in DNA: TGTGCCAGCAGCTTAGAAATAGCGGGAGGCACAGATACGCAGTATTTT.

V and J are TRBV28 and TRBJ2-7, with 7 nucleotides matching TRBD2. V trimming: 2 bases; J trimming: 2 bases; junction bases outside the gene matches: 6. The CDR3 runs to 15 residues. Germline V CDR1 and CDR2: MDHEN, SYDVKM. As DNA, the CDR3 is TGTGCCAGCAGTTTAGTTGCTAGCGGAACCTACGAGCAGTACTTC. Protein product: CASSLVASGTYEQYF.

V usage is TRBV5-6 and J usage is TRBJ2-6; TRBD1 might be the D (5 bases). The germline V gene encodes CDR1 SGHDT and CDR2 YYEEEE. The CDR3 totals 11 residues. Trimming stripped 4 bases from V and 15 bases from J, with 11 bases between. The CDR3: CASSGALDLTF. CDR3 bases: TGTGCCAGCAGCGGGGCGTTGGACCTGACTTTC. Combining the CDR3 with reference TRBV5-6 and TRBJ2-6 gives the whole variable domain DAGVTQSPTHLIKTRGQQVTLRCSPKSGHDTVSWYQQALGQGPQFIFQYYEEEERQRGNFPDRFSGHQFPNYSSELNVNALLLGDSALYLCASSGALDLTFGAGSRLTVL.

This clone came up a few times. The chain joins TRBV5-1 to TRBJ2-7; D may be TRBD1 (5 bases). V was clipped by 0 bases and J by 3 bases, with 13 bases between them. The CDR3 has 15 residues. The germline V gene has CDR1 SGHRS and CDR2 YFSETQ. The CDR3 DNA reads as TGCGCCAGCAGCTTGGAGCCGGACACCGACTACGAGCAGTACTTC. Protein product: CASSLEPDTDYEQYF. The entire variable domain, with the rest obtained from reference TRBV5-1 and TRBJ2-7, is as follows: KAGVTQTPRYLIKTRGQQVTLSCSPISGHRSVSWYQQTPGQGLQFLFEYFSETQRNKGNFPGRFSGRQFSNSRSEMNVSTLELGDSALYLCASSLEPDTDYEQYFGPGTRLTVT.

The chain employs TRBV7-2 and TRBJ2-1, with D possibly TRBD2 on 6 matching bases. This CDR3 comprises 16 residues. Germline loops: CDR1 SGHTA, CDR2 FQGNSA. V was shortened by 2 bases and J by 0 bases, with 11 bases between the two germline ends. CDR3 residues: CASSLSGGNSYNEQFF. CDR3 nucleotides: TGTGCCAGCAGCTTATCAGGCGGGAACTCCTACAATGAGCAGTTCTTC.